The 20 T cell receptor beta chains presented below share a single source sample, sequenced in a study of cytomegalovirus exposure and HLA in healthy donors. The PCR contained 60 Vbeta and 13 Jbeta primers. Here immunoSEQ multiplex PCR was the method, and the copy in TCRdb shows in-frame clones only, minus some. Found here are 120,000 or so clones, roughly three quarters of them singletons; the top ten hold approximately 2%. Material for sequencing was PBMCs. These receptors were taken from a man younger than 35 in good health and CMV-seronegative.

The chain employs TRBV14 and TRBJ1-1, with D tentatively TRBD1 (5 bases). This CDR3 region has 14 residues. Germline V gene lookup returns CDR1 SGHDN and CDR2 FVKESK. With 5 bases removed from V and 1 base from J, the gap between germline ends came to 11 bases. The CDR3 region has the DNA TGTGCCAGCAGCACACATCAGGGGAACACTGAAGCTTTCTTT. It is translated as CASSTHQGNTEAFF.

The chain has TRBV27 and TRBJ2-3; TRBD2 agrees at 7 bases. The CDR3 extends over 15 amino acids. Trimming at V came to 2 bases and at J to 2 bases, leaving 4 bases not matched to a gene. The V gene's germline CDR1 is MNHEY and CDR2 SMNVEV (reference sequence). The CDR3 DNA sequence: TGTGCCAGCAGTTTAGGCGGGAGTATCACAGATACGCAGTATTTT. Translation gives CASSLGGSITDTQYF.

This sequence joins TRBV25-1 and TRBJ1-5; D gene uncertain. V dropped 3 bases and J dropped 1 base, with 7 bases sitting between them. CDR3 length equals 14 residues. Looked up from germline, CDR1 is MGHDK and CDR2 is SYGVNS. CDR3 protein: CASSDTRSNQPQHF. The CDR3 nucleotides are TGTGCCAGCAGTGACACCAGGAGCAATCAGCCCCAGCATTTT. The full variable domain, in which reference TRBV25-1 and TRBJ1-5 provide the parts outside the CDR3, is EADIYQTPRYLVIGTGKKITLECSQTMGHDKMYWYQQDPGMELHLIHYSYGVNSTEKGDLSSESTVSRIRTEHFPLTLESARPSHTSQYLCASSDTRSNQPQHFGDGTRLSIL.

CDR3 nucleotide sequence: TGTGCCAGCAGTGCCGGGACAACAACTAATGAAAAACTGTTTTTT. Translating gives CASSAGTTTNEKLFF. The V and J genes are TRBV28 and TRBJ1-4; the D gene is possibly TRBD1 (6 bases). From germline, CDR1 is MDHEN and CDR2 SYDVKM. The CDR3 covers 15 residues. V was cut by 5 bases and J by 0 bases, with 10 bases left in between.

The V call is TRBV28, the J call TRBJ2-1; 7 bases are a match to TRBD2. Germline V gene sequence: CDR1 MDHEN, CDR2 SYDVKM. J gave up 2 bases and V 6 bases, and 13 bases lay outside the gene matches. The CDR3 runs to 17 residues. As DNA, the CDR3 is TGTGCCAGCAGGAGAGACTATAGCGGGCGACCCTACAATGAGCAGTTCTTC. Its protein product is CASRRDYSGRPYNEQFF.

The chain couples TRBV2 to TRBJ2-1, with 7 bases identical to TRBD2. This CDR3 is built from 15 residues. V shed 9 bases, J shed 9 bases, and the junction held 17 bases outside the gene matches. Germline V gives CDR1 SNHLY, CDR2 FYNNEI. Here the CDR3 reads CASTWRELSMSEQFF. As DNA, the CDR3 is TGTGCCAGTACGTGGCGGGAGTTGTCAATGAGTGAGCAGTTCTTC.

V is TRBV25-1 and J is TRBJ1-3; D is undetermined. The germline V gene has CDR1 MGHDK and CDR2 SYGVNS. With 4 bases removed from V and 4 bases from J, the gap between germline ends came to 2 bases. This CDR3 has 11 amino acids. The CDR3 sequence is CASSVGNTIYF. The DNA of the CDR3 is TGTGCCAGCAGTGTAGGAAACACCATATATTTT.

The J gene is TRBJ2-5, the V gene TRBV25-1, with 8 positions matching TRBD2. The CDR3 runs to 15 residues. Losses at the gene ends were 3 bases for V and 4 bases for J; bases not matched to a gene: 7. Germline CDR1 is MGHDK and CDR2 is SYGVNS. This CDR3 is CASSDRRGAGETQYF. CDR3 bases: TGTGCCAGCAGTGACCGGCGGGGGGCGGGAGAGACCCAGTACTTC.

This clone has just one count. This chain joins TRBV6-5 and TRBJ1-1; D not resolved. CDR1 and CDR2 (germline): MNHEY, SVGAGI. Trimming left V 7 bases short and J 7 bases short, with 7 bases between. The length of the CDR3 is 10 residues. CDR3 DNA: TGTGCCAGCATGGGAGGTGAAGCTTTCTTT. Translating gives CASMGGEAFF.

The chain combines TRBV29-1 with TRBJ2-5; no reliable D call. Germline CDR1 reads SQVTM; CDR2 reads ANQGSEA. Trimming removed 7 bases at V and 11 bases at J, with 17 bases between. This CDR3 has 11 amino acids. CDR3 DNA: TGCAGCGCATCGATTGACTTTGAGCAGTACTTC. Its protein is CSASIDFEQYF.

The chain carries TRBV7-3 and TRBJ2-2; D might be TRBD2 (5 bases). The CDR3 sequence is 16 residues long. Per the germline V gene, CDR1 is SGHTA and CDR2 is FQGTGA. Trimming took off 0 bases at V and 1 base at J, with 9 bases between the two ends. CDR3: CASSLTGLKNTGELFF. CDR3 DNA: TGTGCCAGCAGCTTAACTGGACTTAAGAACACCGGGGAGCTGTTTTTT.

The rearrangement uses TRBV15 and TRBJ2-1; maybe TRBD2 (6 bases). Trimming shortened V by 1 base and J by 4 bases, and 11 bases separated the two germline ends. The CDR3 sequence is 15 residues long. Germline CDR1 is LNHNV and CDR2 is YYDKDF (reference sequence). CDR3 residues: CATSRGDAGYNEQFF. DNA for the CDR3: TGTGCCACCAGCAGAGGGGACGCGGGATACAATGAGCAGTTCTTC.

The J gene is TRBJ1-6, the V gene TRBV11-2, with 10 bases fitting TRBD1. The length of the CDR3 is 16 residues. With 3 bases clipped from V and 14 bases from J, the junction kept 13 bases outside the gene matches. Looked up from germline, CDR1 is SGHAT and CDR2 is FQNNGV. The CDR3 nucleotides read TGTGCCAGCAGCTTGTTTGGGACAGGGGCCACTAAATCCCTCCACTTT. It translates to CASSLFGTGATKSLHF.

This rearrangement joins TRBV5-6 to TRBJ1-1; D unresolved. This CDR3 is 17 amino acids long. Germline CDR1 and CDR2: SGHDT and YYEEEE. The V and J ends lost 4 bases and 0 bases respectively, with 19 bases between them. CDR3 region: CASSPPRGFLMNTEAFF. CDR3 in DNA: TGTGCCAGCAGCCCCCCTCGCGGGTTCCTCATGAACACTGAAGCTTTCTTT. The variable domain in full, completed from reference TRBV5-6 and TRBJ1-1, reads DAGVTQSPTHLIKTRGQQVTLRCSPKSGHDTVSWYQQALGQGPQFIFQYYEEEERQRGNFPDRFSGHQFPNYSSELNVNALLLGDSALYLCASSPPRGFLMNTEAFFGQGTRLTVV.

This clone has just a few counts. The chain uses TRBV15 and TRBJ2-5; TRBD2 might be the D (6 bases). The CDR3 runs 15 residues. CDR1 is LNHNV, CDR2 YYDKDF, per germline (reference sequence). V lost 0 bases and J lost 5, with 13 bases in between. The CDR3 DNA sequence: TGTGCCACCAGCAGAGACCGGAGGGCCGGTGAGACCCAGTACTTC. Translated: CATSRDRRAGETQYF.

The rearrangement links TRBV7-9 to TRBJ1-3; D uncertain. The V end lost 0 bases, the J end lost 0 bases, and 9 bases lay between the germline ends. Germline V CDR1 and CDR2: SEHNR, FQNEAQ (reference sequence). This CDR3 contains 16 residues. The CDR3 nucleotides are TGTGCCAGCAGCTTAGCTCGGGTTCTCTCTGGAAACACCATATATTTT. Translating it yields CASSLARVLSGNTIYF.

This chain uses TRBV2 with TRBJ1-5, with 10 nucleotides matching TRBD1. Germline CDR1 reads SNHLY; CDR2 reads FYNNEI. The CDR3 has 13 amino acids. V shed 8 bases, J shed 5 bases, and the junction held 3 bases outside the gene matches. CDR3 in amino acids: CASGGQGDQPQHF. CDR3 nucleotides: TGTGCCAGCGGAGGACAGGGGGATCAGCCCCAGCATTTT.

The chain is built from TRBV15 and TRBJ2-3; 9 bases match TRBD1. The CDR3 is 16 amino acids. CDR1 is LNHNV, CDR2 YYDKDF, per germline (reference sequence). Trimming took 3 bases from V and 2 from J; bases not matched to a gene: 6. The CDR3 DNA reads as TGTGCCACCAGCAGGCTGAGGGACAGGGCCACAGATACGCAGTATTTT. This encodes CATSRLRDRATDTQYF.

The chain has TRBV5-5 and TRBJ1-2; D is possibly TRBD1 (5 bases). Looked up from germline, CDR1 is SGHKS and CDR2 is YYEKEE (reference sequence). Trimming left V 2 bases short and J 5 bases short, with 16 bases between. CDR3 length: 15 residues. The chain's CDR3 is CASSFDRAGGYGYTF. CDR3 in DNA: TGTGCCAGCAGCTTTGACAGAGCCGGAGGGTATGGCTACACCTTC.

The chain couples TRBV4-2 to TRBJ2-3, with D possibly matching TRBD1 (5 bases). The V end lost 1 base, the J end lost 5 bases, and 7 bases lay between the germline ends. The CDR3 loop spans 13 amino acids. CDR1 is LGHNA, CDR2 YNFKEQ, per germline. CDR3 sequence (DNA): TGTGCCAGCAGCCAAGGGACACTAGATACGCAGTATTTT. It is translated as CASSQGTLDTQYF.